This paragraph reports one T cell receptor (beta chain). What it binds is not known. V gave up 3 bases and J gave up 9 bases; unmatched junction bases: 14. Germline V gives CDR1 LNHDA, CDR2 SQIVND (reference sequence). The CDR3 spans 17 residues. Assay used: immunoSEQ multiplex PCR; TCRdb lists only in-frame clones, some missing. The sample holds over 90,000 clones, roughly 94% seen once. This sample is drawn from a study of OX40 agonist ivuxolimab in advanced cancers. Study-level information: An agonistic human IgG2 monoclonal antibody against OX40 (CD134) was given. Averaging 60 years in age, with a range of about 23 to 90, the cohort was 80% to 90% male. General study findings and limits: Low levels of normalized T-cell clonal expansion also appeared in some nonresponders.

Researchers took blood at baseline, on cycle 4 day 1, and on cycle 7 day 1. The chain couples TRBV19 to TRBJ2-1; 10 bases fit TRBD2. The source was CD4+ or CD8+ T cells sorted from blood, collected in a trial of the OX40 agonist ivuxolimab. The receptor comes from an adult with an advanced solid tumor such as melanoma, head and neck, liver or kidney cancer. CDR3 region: CASSIQLLAGVAAEQFF. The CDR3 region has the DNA TGTGCCAGTAGTATCCAGCTCCTAGCGGGAGTTGCAGCTGAGCAGTTCTTC.